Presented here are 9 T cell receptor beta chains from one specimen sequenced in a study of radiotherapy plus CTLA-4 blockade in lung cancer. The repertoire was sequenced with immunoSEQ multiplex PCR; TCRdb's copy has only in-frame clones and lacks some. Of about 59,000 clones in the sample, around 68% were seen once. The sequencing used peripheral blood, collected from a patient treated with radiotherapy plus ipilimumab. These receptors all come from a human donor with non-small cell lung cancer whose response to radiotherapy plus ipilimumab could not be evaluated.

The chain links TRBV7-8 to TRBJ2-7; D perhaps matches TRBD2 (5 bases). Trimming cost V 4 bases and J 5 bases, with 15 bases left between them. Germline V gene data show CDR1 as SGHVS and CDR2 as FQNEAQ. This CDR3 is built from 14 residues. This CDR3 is CASSSLDWSNEQYF. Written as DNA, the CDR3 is TGTGCCAGCAGCTCCTTGGACTGGAGCAACGAGCAGTACTTC.

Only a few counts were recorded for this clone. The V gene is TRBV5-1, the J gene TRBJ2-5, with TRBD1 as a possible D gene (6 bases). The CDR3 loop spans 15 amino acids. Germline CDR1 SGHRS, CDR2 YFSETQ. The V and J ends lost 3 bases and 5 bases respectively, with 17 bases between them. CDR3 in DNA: TGCGCCAGCAGCTCGGTACAGGGAAGGGGGGAGACCCAGTACTTC. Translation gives CASSSVQGRGETQYF.

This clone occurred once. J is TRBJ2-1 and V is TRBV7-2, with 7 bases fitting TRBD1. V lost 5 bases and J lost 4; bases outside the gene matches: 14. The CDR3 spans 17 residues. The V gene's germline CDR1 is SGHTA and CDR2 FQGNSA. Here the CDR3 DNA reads TGTGCCAGCAGCACCCCTTTCACCGGGACAGATTACAATGAGCAGTTCTTC. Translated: CASSTPFTGTDYNEQFF.

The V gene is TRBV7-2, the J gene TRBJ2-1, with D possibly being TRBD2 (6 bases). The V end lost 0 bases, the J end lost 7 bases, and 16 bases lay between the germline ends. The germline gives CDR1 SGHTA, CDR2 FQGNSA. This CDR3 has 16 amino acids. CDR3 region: CASSLAGQGGVNEQFF. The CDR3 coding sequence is TGTGCCAGCAGCTTAGCAGGGCAGGGCGGGGTAAATGAGCAGTTCTTC.

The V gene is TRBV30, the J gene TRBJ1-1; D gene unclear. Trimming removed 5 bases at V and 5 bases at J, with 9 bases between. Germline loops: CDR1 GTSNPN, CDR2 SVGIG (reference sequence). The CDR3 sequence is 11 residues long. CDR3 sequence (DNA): TGTGCCTGGGGCAGAAGAACTGAAGCTTTCTTT. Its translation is CAWGRRTEAFF.

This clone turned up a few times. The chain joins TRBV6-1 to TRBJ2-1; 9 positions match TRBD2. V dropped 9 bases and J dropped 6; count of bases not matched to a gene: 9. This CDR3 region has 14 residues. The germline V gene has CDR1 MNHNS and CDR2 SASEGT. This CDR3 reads CASLRREGPNEQFF. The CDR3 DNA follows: TGTGCCAGTTTGAGGCGGGAGGGACCCAATGAGCAGTTCTTC.

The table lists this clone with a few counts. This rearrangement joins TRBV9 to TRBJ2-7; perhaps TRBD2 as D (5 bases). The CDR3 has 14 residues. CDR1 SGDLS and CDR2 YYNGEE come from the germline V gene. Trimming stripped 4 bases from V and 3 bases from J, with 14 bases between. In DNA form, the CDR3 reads TGTGCCAGCAGCTCAACGAACGAGGGCTACGAGCAGTACTTC. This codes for CASSSTNEGYEQYF.

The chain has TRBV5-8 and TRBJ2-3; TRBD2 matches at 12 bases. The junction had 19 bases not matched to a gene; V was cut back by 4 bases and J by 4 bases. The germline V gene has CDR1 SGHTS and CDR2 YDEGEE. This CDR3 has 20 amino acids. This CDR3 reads CASSRGGGLAGGPAADTQYF. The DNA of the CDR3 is TGTGCCAGCAGCCGAGGAGGGGGGCTAGCGGGAGGGCCGGCCGCAGATACGCAGTATTTT.

CDR3 protein: CASSGQREAHEQYF. CDR3 DNA sequence: TGTGCCAGCAGCGGGCAGCGGGAGGCCCACGAGCAGTACTTC. The chain joins TRBV13 to TRBJ2-7; TRBD2 matches at 9 bases. CDR1 PRHDT and CDR2 FYEKMQ come from the germline V gene (reference sequence). The CDR3 totals 14 residues. Losses at the gene ends were 5 bases for V and 5 bases for J; bases not matched to a gene: 7.